These 31 T cell receptor beta chains were all obtained from the same sample, sequenced in a study of blood T cell repertoires in COVID-19. The table came from immunoSEQ multiplex PCR; TCRdb's copy has only in-frame clones and leaves some out. The repertoire has tens of thousands of clones, about 80% of them found once; the top ten carry roughly 41%. Sequencing was carried out using peripheral blood. All receptors derive from a man aged 80 or over with acute or convalescent COVID-19.

The chain has TRBV5-4 and TRBJ1-1; D might be TRBD1 (6 bases). V was trimmed by 0 bases and J by 0 bases, leaving 9 bases between them. CDR3 length: 15 residues. Germline values: CDR1 SGHNT, CDR2 YYREEE (reference sequence). The CDR3 protein is CASSLGQVMNTEAFF. DNA for the CDR3: TGTGCCAGCAGCTTGGGACAGGTTATGAACACTGAAGCTTTCTTT.

J is TRBJ1-2 and V is TRBV5-6; D gene unclear. Germline assignment: CDR1 SGHDT and CDR2 YYEEEE. The CDR3 spans 13 residues. With 4 bases removed from V and 4 bases from J, the gap between germline ends came to 11 bases. The CDR3 sequence: CASSGLNIYGYTF. The CDR3 bases are TGTGCCAGCAGCGGACTCAACATCTATGGCTACACCTTC.

This chain uses TRBV7-3 with TRBJ2-2; 9 bases are a match to TRBD1. CDR1 and CDR2 from the germline V gene are SGHTA and FQGTGA. CDR3 length: 15 residues. Unmatched junction bases numbered 3, after V lost 4 bases and J lost 3 bases. This CDR3 reads CASSSGTGYTGELFF. The CDR3, as DNA: TGTGCCAGCAGCTCCGGGACAGGGTACACCGGGGAGCTGTTTTTT.

The rearrangement links TRBV7-2 to TRBJ2-5; TRBD1 agrees at 7 bases. CDR3 size: 16 residues. V shed 5 bases and J 6 bases; nucleotides not matched to a gene: 15. CDR1 is SGHTA, CDR2 FQGNSA, per germline. CDR3: CASSLGGFGVGQTQYF. In DNA form, the CDR3 reads TGTGCCAGCAGCCTAGGGGGCTTTGGCGTCGGGCAGACCCAGTACTTC.

The V and J genes are TRBV25-1 and TRBJ1-1, with no clear D. Germline V gene lookup returns CDR1 MGHDK and CDR2 SYGVNS. The V and J ends lost 6 bases and 3 bases respectively, with 11 bases between them. The CDR3 is 13 residues long. CDR3 protein: CASRFNEDTEAFF. DNA of the CDR3: TGTGCCAGCAGGTTCAATGAGGACACTGAAGCTTTCTTT.

The chain recombines TRBV7-9 with TRBJ1-4; 9 positions agree with TRBD1. Losses at the gene ends were 1 base for V and 8 bases for J; bases not matched to a gene: 5. This CDR3 comprises 15 residues. Germline lookup yields CDR1 SEHNR and CDR2 FQNEAQ (reference sequence). This CDR3 reads CASSLGDREDEKLFF. The CDR3 DNA is TGTGCCAGCAGCTTAGGGGACAGGGAGGACGAAAAACTGTTTTTT.

This clone was seen just once. V and J are TRBV28 and TRBJ1-1; no definite D call. Germline loops: CDR1 MDHEN, CDR2 SYDVKM. Between the trimmed V and J ends, which lost 8 bases and 7 bases, there was a span of 14 bases. This CDR3 has 12 residues. CDR3 sequence: CASFSITYEAFF. For the CDR3, the DNA is TGTGCCAGCTTCTCGATTACCTATGAAGCTTTCTTT.

The gene calls are TRBV6-2 or TRBV6-3 and TRBJ1-5; 8 bases agree with TRBD1. Germline CDR1 is MNHEY and CDR2 is SVGEGT. The J segment lost 4 bases and the V segment lost 6 bases, leaving 11 bases of the junction unmatched. The CDR3 is 16 amino acids. The CDR3 loop reads CASSPDRGVGNQPQHF. In nucleotides, the CDR3 is TGTGCCAGCAGCCCAGACAGGGGAGTGGGAAATCAGCCCCAGCATTTT.

The V gene is TRBV10-3, the J gene TRBJ1-6; D unresolved. Germline-derived CDR1 and CDR2 are ENHRY and SYGVKD. With 3 bases removed from V and 5 bases from J, the gap between germline ends came to 5 bases. This CDR3 is 13 amino acids long. The CDR3 sequence is CAISDFDNSPLHF. DNA of the CDR3: TGTGCCATCAGTGACTTTGATAATTCACCCCTCCACTTT.

This chain connects TRBV27 to TRBJ2-7, with a possible D match to TRBD1 (6 bases). Trimming cost V 5 bases and J 2 bases, with 13 bases left between them. The CDR3 totals 14 residues. Germline CDR1 MNHEY, CDR2 SMNVEV (reference sequence). CDR3 amino acids: CASSGQPFTYEQYF. The CDR3, as DNA: TGTGCCAGCAGTGGACAGCCATTTACCTACGAGCAGTACTTC.

This clone was observed once. This chain links TRBV9 with TRBJ2-2, with 7 bases lining up with TRBD2. The CDR3 runs 15 residues. The V segment lost 4 bases and the J segment 0 bases; nucleotides outside the gene matches: 3. The germline gives CDR1 SGDLS, CDR2 YYNGEE. The CDR3 bases are TGTGCCAGCAGCCCCGGGGGGTCGAACACCGGGGAGCTGTTTTTT. This gives the protein CASSPGGSNTGELFF.

A single count supports this clone. The chain couples TRBV18 to TRBJ1-5, with TRBD1 identical over 9 bases. This CDR3 is built from 14 residues. Trimming removed 3 bases from V and 7 bases from J; junction bases left unmatched: 4. The germline V gene encodes CDR1 KGHSH and CDR2 LQKENI. CDR3 amino acids: CASSPGQGSQPQHF. The CDR3 DNA reads as TGTGCCAGCTCACCGGGACAGGGAAGCCAGCCCCAGCATTTT. The variable domain in full, completed from reference TRBV18 and TRBJ1-5, reads NAGVMQNPRHLVRRRGQEARLRCSPMKGHSHVYWYRQLPEEGLKFMVYLQKENIIDESGMPKERFSAEFPKEGPSILRIQQVVRGDSAAYFCASSPGQGSQPQHFGDGTRLSIL.

The chain has TRBV3-1 (or the pseudogene TRBV3-2) and TRBJ2-2; D is undetermined. CDR1 and CDR2 from the germline V gene are LGHDT and YNNKEL (reference sequence). The CDR3 sequence is 13 residues long. V gave up 4 bases and J gave up 1 base, with 4 bases separating them. The CDR3 loop is CASSPQNTGELFF. CDR3 nucleotides: TGTGCCAGCAGCCCACAGAACACCGGGGAGCTGTTTTTT.

The CDR3 here is CASSLLGGEETQYF. In DNA, the CDR3 is TGCGCCAGCAGCTTGTTAGGGGGAGAAGAGACCCAGTACTTC. This chain joins TRBV5-1 and TRBJ2-5; D is perhaps TRBD1 (6 bases). The CDR3 is 14 residues long. Germline CDR1 is SGHRS and CDR2 is YFSETQ. V was trimmed by 1 base and J by 3 bases, leaving 10 bases between them.

In this sample, this clone turned up a few times. V and J are TRBV3-1 (or the pseudogene TRBV3-2) and TRBJ2-2; 11 bases match TRBD2. V shed 6 bases and J 6 bases; nucleotides not matched to a gene: 9. Germline V CDR1 and CDR2: LGHDT, YNNKEL (reference sequence). This CDR3 has 16 amino acids. CDR3 loop: CASSRSGGAVAGELFF. The CDR3 region has the DNA TGTGCCAGCAGTCGTAGCGGGGGGGCCGTGGCCGGGGAGCTGTTTTTT.

The sample holds a few counts of this clone. The gene calls are TRBV4-1 and TRBJ2-7; D gene uncertain. Germline values: CDR1 MGHRA, CDR2 YSYEKL. V was cut by 0 bases and J by 7 bases, with 19 bases left in between. The CDR3 has 16 amino acids. CDR3 amino acids: CASSQDTSRSVREQYF. CDR3 in DNA: TGCGCCAGCAGCCAAGATACGAGCAGGTCGGTACGGGAGCAGTACTTC.

This clone occurred a few times. The chain links TRBV6-5 to TRBJ1-6, with TRBD1 identical over 7 bases. V lost 6 bases, J lost 9 bases, and 8 bases stayed unmatched. The germline V gene encodes CDR1 MNHEY and CDR2 SVGAGI. The CDR3 totals 14 residues. The chain's CDR3 is CASRRDREGSPLHF. The CDR3 DNA reads as TGTGCCAGCAGACGAGACAGGGAAGGTTCACCCCTCCACTTT.

The rearrangement uses TRBV19 and TRBJ2-5; maybe TRBD2 (5 bases). Germline-derived CDR1 and CDR2 are LNHDA and SQIVND (reference sequence). This CDR3 spans 14 amino acids. V was pared by 5 bases and J by 5 bases, with 15 bases between. The CDR3 nucleotides read TGTGCCAGTAGTGTCCGGGCCGGGGAGGAGACCCAGTACTTC. Protein: CASSVRAGEETQYF.

The J gene is TRBJ1-2, the V gene TRBV5-4; the D is unclear. Germline V gives CDR1 SGHNT, CDR2 YYREEE (reference sequence). The V gene lost 1 base and the J gene lost 8 bases, with 15 bases spanning the gap. The CDR3 contains 14 residues. CDR3 sequence: CASSLYGGLGGYTF. The CDR3 bases are TGTGCCAGCAGCTTGTATGGAGGGCTGGGCGGCTACACCTTC.

CDR3 sequence reads: CASSLTRNTEAFF. In DNA, the CDR3 is TGTGCCAGCAGTTTAACACGAAACACTGAAGCTTTCTTT. The chain has TRBV11-3 and TRBJ1-1; D gene uncertain. In germline, CDR1 is SGHNT, CDR2 YENEEA. This CDR3 has 13 residues. V dropped 6 bases and J dropped 2 bases, with 10 bases sitting between them.

The CDR3 DNA is TGCGCCAGCAGTGAGTCGCCGACGACTCGGGAATACAATGAGCAGTTCTTC. Amino acid sequence: CASSESPTTREYNEQFF. The chain links TRBV10-1 to TRBJ2-1; D perhaps matches TRBD2 (5 bases). The CDR3 extends over 17 amino acids. The V end lost 0 bases, the J end lost 4 bases, and 16 bases lay between the germline ends. Germline CDR1 is WNHNN and CDR2 is SYGVQD (reference sequence).

The chain joins TRBV18 to TRBJ1-1; perhaps TRBD1 as D (6 bases). The CDR3 is 15 residues long. Germline V CDR1 and CDR2: KGHSH, LQKENI. V shed 3 bases and J shed 0 bases, with 11 bases lying between them. The CDR3, as DNA: TGTGCCAGCTCACCCCCTGGACAGCTGAACACTGAAGCTTTCTTT. The encoded protein is CASSPPGQLNTEAFF.

This rearrangement joins TRBV27 to TRBJ2-7; TRBD1 is a possible D gene (6 bases). The CDR3 spans 15 residues. CDR1 MNHEY and CDR2 SMNVEV come from the germline V gene (reference sequence). V was trimmed by 10 bases and J by 0 bases, leaving 19 bases between them. CDR3: CATGAPGFSSYEQYF. CDR3 coding DNA: TGTGCCACAGGGGCCCCGGGCTTTAGCTCCTACGAGCAGTACTTC.

The rearrangement links TRBV28 to TRBJ1-6; D possibly corresponds to TRBD1 (6 bases). In germline, CDR1 is MDHEN, CDR2 SYDVKM. V was shortened by 7 bases and J by 9 bases, with 13 bases between the two germline ends. This CDR3 comprises 13 residues. The CDR3 nucleotides read TGTGCCAGCACCGACCTAGGGGGTTCACCCCTCCACTTT. Its translation: CASTDLGGSPLHF.

The chain couples TRBV6-2 or TRBV6-3 to TRBJ2-5; no definite D call. Germline lookup yields CDR1 MNHEY and CDR2 SVGEGT. CDR3 length equals 12 residues. V lost 1 base to trimming and J lost 5 bases, with 5 bases between them. The CDR3 DNA is TGTGCCAGCAGTTACTTACAGGAGACCCAGTACTTC. It encodes CASSYLQETQYF.

This chain uses TRBV3-1 (or the pseudogene TRBV3-2) with TRBJ1-3; D gene ambiguous. The ends were cut back, 4 bases at V and 0 bases at J, with 7 bases in the middle. This CDR3 has 14 amino acids. The germline V gene has CDR1 LGHDT and CDR2 YNNKEL (reference sequence). CDR3 DNA sequence: TGTGCCAGCAGCCGAGCAGGCTCTGGAAACACCATATATTTT. Translation gives CASSRAGSGNTIYF.

The chain is built from TRBV6-5 and TRBJ1-2; weak D call: TRBD1 (5 bases). The CDR3 has 13 residues. CDR1 MNHEY and CDR2 SVGAGI come from the germline V gene. V gave up 7 bases and J gave up 2 bases, with 11 bases separating them. CDR3 protein: CASTTGVNYGYTF. CDR3 coding DNA: TGTGCCAGCACCACGGGGGTAAACTATGGCTACACCTTC.

The chain couples TRBV10-2 to TRBJ2-3; a weak D match, TRBD2 (6 bases). Per germline, CDR1 WSHSY and CDR2 SAAADI. Trimming left V 7 bases short and J 1 base short, with 15 bases between. CDR3 length: 15 residues. Written as DNA, the CDR3 is TGCGCCAGCAAAGGGGAAGCTAGCGGCACAGATACGCAGTATTTT. This codes for CASKGEASGTDTQYF.

This chain uses TRBV28 with TRBJ1-4; D remains unclear. The CDR3 totals 14 residues. Germline V gives CDR1 MDHEN, CDR2 SYDVKM. V lost 4 bases and J lost 8, with 14 bases in between. The CDR3 bases are TGTGCCAGCAGTTCCACACCAACGGGAGAAAAACTGTTTTTT. Translated, it gives CASSSTPTGEKLFF.

The rearrangement uses TRBV7-2 and TRBJ2-7, with TRBD1 matching 9 bases. This CDR3 comprises 16 residues. The trim removed 1 base at V and 1 base at J, leaving 5 bases unmatched. Germline V lookup: CDR1 SGHTA, CDR2 FQGNSA. In DNA, the CDR3 is TGTGCCAGCAGCTTAGGTGGGACAGGGAAATCCTACGAGCAGTACTTC. It yields the protein CASSLGGTGKSYEQYF.

A remark on this clone: Other DNA sequences from this sample encode an identical CDR3 as well. J is TRBJ1-5 and V is TRBV6-2 or TRBV6-3, with 11 bases identical to TRBD1. Losses at the gene ends were 5 bases for V and 2 bases for J; bases not matched to a gene: 2. The CDR3 is 15 amino acids. Germline lookup yields CDR1 MNHEY and CDR2 SVGEGT. The CDR3 protein is CASSRTGGRNQPQHF. Written as DNA, the CDR3 is TGTGCCAGCAGTAGGACAGGGGGCCGCAATCAGCCCCAGCATTTT.